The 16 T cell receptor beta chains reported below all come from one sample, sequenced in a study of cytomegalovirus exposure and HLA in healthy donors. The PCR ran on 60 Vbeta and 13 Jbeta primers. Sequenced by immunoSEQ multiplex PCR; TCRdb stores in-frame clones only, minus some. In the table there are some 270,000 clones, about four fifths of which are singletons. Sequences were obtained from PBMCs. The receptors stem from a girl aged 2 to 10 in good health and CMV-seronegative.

The CDR3 loop reads CASSLVTGEGGTEAFF. CDR3 bases: TGTGCCAGCAGCTTAGTAACAGGGGAAGGCGGCACTGAAGCTTTCTTT. The V and J genes are TRBV7-9 and TRBJ1-1; 7 nucleotides agree with TRBD1. The J segment lost 4 bases and the V segment lost 1 base, leaving 9 bases of the junction unmatched. The CDR3 is 16 amino acids. CDR1 and CDR2 from the germline V gene are SEHNR and FQNEAQ (reference sequence).

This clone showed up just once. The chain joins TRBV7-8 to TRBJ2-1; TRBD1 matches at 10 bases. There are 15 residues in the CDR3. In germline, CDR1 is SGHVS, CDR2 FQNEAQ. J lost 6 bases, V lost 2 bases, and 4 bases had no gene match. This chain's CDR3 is CASSLRGDRGNEQFF. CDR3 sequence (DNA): TGTGCCAGCAGCTTAAGGGGGGACAGGGGCAATGAGCAGTTCTTC.

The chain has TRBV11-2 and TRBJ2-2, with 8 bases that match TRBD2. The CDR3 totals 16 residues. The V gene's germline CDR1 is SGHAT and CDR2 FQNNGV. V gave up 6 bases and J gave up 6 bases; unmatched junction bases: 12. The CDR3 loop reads CASSNGGTSGAGELFF. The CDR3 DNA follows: TGTGCCAGCAGTAATGGGGGTACTAGCGGCGCCGGGGAGCTGTTTTTT.

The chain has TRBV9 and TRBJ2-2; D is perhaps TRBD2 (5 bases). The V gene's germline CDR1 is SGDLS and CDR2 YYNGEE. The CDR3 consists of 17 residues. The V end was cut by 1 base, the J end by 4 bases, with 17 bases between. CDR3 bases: TGTGCCAGCAGCGTAAAGTTCGGGGAGCTGACCACCGGGGAGCTGTTTTTT. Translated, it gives CASSVKFGELTTGELFF.

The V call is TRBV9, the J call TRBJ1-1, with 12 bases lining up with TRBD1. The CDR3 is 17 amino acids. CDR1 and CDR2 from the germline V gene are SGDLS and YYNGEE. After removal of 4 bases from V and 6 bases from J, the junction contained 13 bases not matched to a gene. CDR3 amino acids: CASSRTGTGGARAEAFF. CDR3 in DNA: TGTGCCAGCAGCCGCACCGGGACAGGGGGCGCCAGGGCTGAAGCTTTCTTT.

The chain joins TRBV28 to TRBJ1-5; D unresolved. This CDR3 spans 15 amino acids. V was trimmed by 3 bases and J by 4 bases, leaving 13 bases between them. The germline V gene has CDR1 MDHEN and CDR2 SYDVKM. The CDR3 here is CASSFQSGWNQPQHF. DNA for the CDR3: TGTGCCAGCAGTTTTCAGTCGGGGTGGAATCAGCCCCAGCATTTT.

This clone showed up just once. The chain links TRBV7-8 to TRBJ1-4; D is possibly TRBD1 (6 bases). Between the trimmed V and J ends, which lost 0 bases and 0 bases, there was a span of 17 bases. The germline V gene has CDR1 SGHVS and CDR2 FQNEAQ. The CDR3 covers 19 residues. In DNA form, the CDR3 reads TGTGCCAGCAGCTTAGCTTACCGGGGACACCCTGCAACTAATGAAAAACTGTTTTTT. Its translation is CASSLAYRGHPATNEKLFF.

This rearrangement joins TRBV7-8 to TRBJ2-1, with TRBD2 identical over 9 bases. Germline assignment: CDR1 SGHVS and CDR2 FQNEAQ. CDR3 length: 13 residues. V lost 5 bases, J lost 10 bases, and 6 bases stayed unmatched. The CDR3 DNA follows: TGTGCCAGCAGCCCCAACGGACTAGCGGAGCAGTTCTTC. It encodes CASSPNGLAEQFF.

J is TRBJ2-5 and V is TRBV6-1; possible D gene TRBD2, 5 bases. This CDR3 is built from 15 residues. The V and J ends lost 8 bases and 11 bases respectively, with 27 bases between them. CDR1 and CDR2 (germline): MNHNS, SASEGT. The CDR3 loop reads CASAPDFQVFTEQYF. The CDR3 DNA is TGTGCCAGCGCGCCGGACTTCCAGGTATTCACGGAGCAGTACTTC.

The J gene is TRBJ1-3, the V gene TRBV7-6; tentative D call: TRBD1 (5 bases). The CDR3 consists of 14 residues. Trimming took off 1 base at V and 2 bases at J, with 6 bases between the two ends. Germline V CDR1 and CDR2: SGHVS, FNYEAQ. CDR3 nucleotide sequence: TGTGCCAGCAGCTTAGGACAGCCTGGAAACACCATATATTTT. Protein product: CASSLGQPGNTIYF.

CDR3: CASSPDRGSEQYF. The DNA for the CDR3 is TGTGCCAGCTCACCCGACAGGGGAAGCGAGCAGTACTTC. The rearrangement uses TRBV18 and TRBJ2-7, with TRBD1 identical over 8 bases. Germline values: CDR1 KGHSH, CDR2 LQKENI. Losses at the gene ends were 3 bases for V and 6 bases for J; bases not matched to a gene: 4. This CDR3 contains 13 residues.

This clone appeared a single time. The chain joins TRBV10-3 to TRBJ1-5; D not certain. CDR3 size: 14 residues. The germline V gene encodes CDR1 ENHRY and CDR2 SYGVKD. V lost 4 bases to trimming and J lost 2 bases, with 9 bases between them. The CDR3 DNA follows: TGTGCCATCAGTGCGGGTCAAGGCAATCAGCCCCAGCATTTT. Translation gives CAISAGQGNQPQHF.

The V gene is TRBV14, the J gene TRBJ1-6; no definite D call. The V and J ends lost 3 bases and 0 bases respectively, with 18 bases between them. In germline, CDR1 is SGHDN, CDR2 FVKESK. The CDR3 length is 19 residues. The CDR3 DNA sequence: TGTGCCAGCAGCCATCCCCCTTGGAGGGTGAGCTCCTATAATTCACCCCTCCACTTT. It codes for CASSHPPWRVSSYNSPLHF.

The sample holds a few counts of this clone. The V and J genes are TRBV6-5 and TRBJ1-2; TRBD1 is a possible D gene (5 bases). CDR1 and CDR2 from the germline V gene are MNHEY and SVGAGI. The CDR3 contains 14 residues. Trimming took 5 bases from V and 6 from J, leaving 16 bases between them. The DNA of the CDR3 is TGTGCCAGCAGTCCCCGGGGGGGGTCTGATGGCTACACCTTC. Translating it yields CASSPRGGSDGYTF.

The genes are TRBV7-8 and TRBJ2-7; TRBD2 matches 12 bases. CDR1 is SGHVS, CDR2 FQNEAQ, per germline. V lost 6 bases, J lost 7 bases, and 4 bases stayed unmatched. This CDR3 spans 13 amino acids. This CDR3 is CASRSTSGREQYF. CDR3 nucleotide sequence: TGTGCCAGCAGGTCTACTAGCGGGAGGGAGCAGTACTTC. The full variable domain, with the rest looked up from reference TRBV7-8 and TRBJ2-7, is GAGVSQSPRYKVAKRGQDVALRCDPISGHVSLFWYQQALGQGPEFLTYFQNEAQLDKSGLPSDRFFAERPEGSVSTLKIQRTQQEDSAVYLCASRSTSGREQYFGPGTRLTVT.

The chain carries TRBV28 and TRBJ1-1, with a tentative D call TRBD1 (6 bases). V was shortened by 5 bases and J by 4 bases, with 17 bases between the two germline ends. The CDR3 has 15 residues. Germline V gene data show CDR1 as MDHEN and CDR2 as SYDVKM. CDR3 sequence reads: CASSPIGGRGTEAFF. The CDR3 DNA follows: TGTGCCAGCAGTCCTATAGGGGGGAGGGGCACTGAAGCTTTCTTT.